The source of this T cell receptor (beta chain) is a study of shared clonotypes between healthy human individuals. Study overall: Three CD4 naive, three CD4 memory, two CD8 naive and one CD8 memory plate were used per donor.

The CDR3 extends over 14 amino acids. Trimming cost V 8 bases and J 5 bases; bases outside gene matches: 5. The V gene's germline CDR1 is LNHDA and CDR2 SQIVND (reference sequence). Roughly 200 ng DNA, 30,000 or so T cell genomes, went into each sorted-subset replicate PCR. Only in-frame clones appear in the TCRdb table, and some are missing; sequencing was by immunoSEQ multiplex PCR. The data contain about 600,000 clones, around 97% of them singletons. Concerning this clone itself: Its specificity is unknown.

Whole-study results and caveats: An anticipated effect of sequencing depth on clonotype sharing among donors was recognized.

The sequence came from a woman in her twenties or thirties in good health. The sequenced sample consisted of naive CD4+ T cells sorted from blood. Subset defined: CD45RA+ positively selected. J is TRBJ2-1 and V is TRBV19, with 11 bases fitting TRBD2. In nucleotides, the CDR3 is TGTGCCAGTGCCGGGACTAGCGGTAACAATGAGCAGTTCTTC. Residues: CASAGTSGNNEQFF.